The rows below give T cell receptor beta chains drawn from one sample of a study of T cell responses to AZD1222 COVID-19 vaccine. The protocol was immunoSEQ multiplex PCR, while the TCRdb copy is restricted to in-frame clones and leaves out a portion. The profile shows 98,000 or so clones, 86% of them singletons. Material: peripheral blood, obtained on day 0 of AZD1222 vaccination. The receptor set was obtained from an adult in good health. The CDR3 runs from the conserved cysteine through the conserved F or W. A D gene is named only where the DNA matches it firmly. Rows may omit the clone size; those that give it use once, few, many or a size class.

d_gene: -
abundance: -
v_gene: TRBV19
j_gene: TRBJ2-7
len: 13
CDR3aa: CASSTQTGLEQYF
CDR3nt: TGTGCCAGTAGCACCCAAACAGGTCTCGAGCAGTACTTC

d_gene: -
abundance: -
v_gene: TRBV18
j_gene: TRBJ2-2
len: 14
CDR3aa: CASSPQREAGELFF
CDR3nt: TGTGCCAGCTCACCTCAGAGGGAGGCCGGGGAGCTGTTTTTT

d_gene: -
abundance: -
v_gene: TRBV15
j_gene: TRBJ2-1
len: 16
CDR3aa: CATSPLLQGFDNEQFF
CDR3nt: TGTGCCACCAGCCCTCTGCTACAGGGTTTCGACAATGAGCAGTTCTTC

d_gene: TRBD1
abundance: -
v_gene: TRBV5-1
j_gene: TRBJ2-3
len: 16
CDR3aa: CASSWRGTGRTDTQYF
CDR3nt: TGCGCCAGCAGCTGGAGGGGGACAGGGAGGACAGATACGCAGTATTTT

d_gene: -
abundance: few
v_gene: TRBV4-1
j_gene: TRBJ1-2
len: 15
CDR3aa: CASSQDRLAVIGYTF
CDR3nt: TGCGCCAGCAGCCAAGATCGGCTAGCGGTTATTGGCTACACCTTC

d_gene: -
abundance: -
v_gene: TRBV7-9
j_gene: TRBJ1-6
len: 15
CDR3aa: CASSLQGTDNSPLHF
CDR3nt: TGTGCCAGCAGCTTACAGGGAACAGATAATTCACCCCTCCACTTT

d_gene: TRBD1
abundance: -
v_gene: TRBV10-3
j_gene: TRBJ2-1
len: 14
CDR3aa: CAISSGTGSNEQFF
CDR3nt: TGTGCCATCAGTTCCGGGACAGGGAGCAATGAGCAGTTCTTC

d_gene: -
abundance: -
v_gene: TRBV3-1/TRBV3-2
j_gene: TRBJ2-7
len: 18
CDR3aa: CASSQDADWRKIFYEQYF
CDR3nt: TGTGCCAGCAGCCAAGACGCCGATTGGAGGAAAATTTTCTACGAGCAGTACTTC

d_gene: TRBD2
abundance: -
v_gene: TRBV30
j_gene: TRBJ2-3
len: 13
CDR3aa: CAWSGTSPDTQYF
CDR3nt: TGTGCCTGGAGTGGGACTAGCCCAGATACGCAGTATTTT

d_gene: -
abundance: -
v_gene: TRBV6-6
j_gene: TRBJ2-1
len: 16
CDR3aa: CASSRQAPSSYNEQFF
CDR3nt: TGTGCCAGCAGTCGACAGGCCCCTAGCTCCTACAATGAGCAGTTCTTC

d_gene: -
abundance: -
v_gene: TRBV21-1
j_gene: TRBJ2-7
len: 11
CDR3aa: CASSNRGGQYF
CDR3nt: TGTGCCAGCAGCAACCGGGGGGGGCAGTACTTC

d_gene: TRBD2
abundance: -
v_gene: TRBV30
j_gene: TRBJ2-7
len: 16
CDR3aa: CAWSVRGRGDPDRQYF
CDR3nt: TGTGCCTGGAGTGTACGGGGGCGGGGGGACCCTGACCGGCAGTACTTC

d_gene: TRBD1
abundance: once
v_gene: TRBV5-4
j_gene: TRBJ1-1
len: 13
CDR3aa: CASSFTGGTEAFF
CDR3nt: TGTGCCAGCAGCTTCACAGGGGGCACTGAAGCTTTCTTT

d_gene: TRBD1
abundance: few
v_gene: TRBV5-1
j_gene: TRBJ2-7
len: 14
CDR3aa: CASSLGDRGYEQYF
CDR3nt: TGCGCCAGCAGCTTGGGTGACAGGGGCTACGAGCAGTACTTC

d_gene: TRBD1
abundance: -
v_gene: TRBV7-2
j_gene: TRBJ2-3
len: 14
CDR3aa: CASSSRTGADTQYF
CDR3nt: TGTGCCAGCAGCTCTCGGACAGGGGCAGATACGCAGTATTTT

d_gene: -
abundance: -
v_gene: TRBV4-3
j_gene: TRBJ1-1
len: 16
CDR3aa: CASSQDPGHLNTEAFF
CDR3nt: TGCGCCAGCAGCCAAGACCCGGGACACCTGAACACTGAAGCTTTCTTT

d_gene: -
abundance: once
v_gene: TRBV7-6
j_gene: TRBJ2-2
len: 13
CDR3aa: CASSLGVVGELFF
CDR3nt: TGTGCCAGCAGCTTAGGGGTTGTCGGGGAGCTGTTTTTT

d_gene: -
abundance: -
v_gene: TRBV14
j_gene: TRBJ1-2
len: 13
CDR3aa: CASNSGRTNGYTF
CDR3nt: TGTGCCAGCAATAGCGGGCGGACGAATGGCTACACCTTC

d_gene: TRBD2
abundance: once
v_gene: TRBV30
j_gene: TRBJ2-5
len: 15
CDR3aa: CAWSAGTSGGETQYF
CDR3nt: TGTGCCTGGAGTGCCGGGACTAGCGGGGGGGAGACCCAGTACTTC

d_gene: -
abundance: few
v_gene: TRBV5-1
j_gene: TRBJ2-7
len: 14
CDR3aa: CASSLGQEFYEQYF
CDR3nt: TGCGCCAGCAGCTTGGGACAGGAATTCTACGAGCAGTACTTC

d_gene: -
abundance: -
v_gene: TRBV5-1
j_gene: TRBJ1-4
len: 14
CDR3aa: CASSSGTWGEKLFF
CDR3nt: TGCGCCAGCAGCTCGGGGACATGGGGTGAAAAACTGTTTTTT

d_gene: -
abundance: once
v_gene: TRBV29-1
j_gene: TRBJ2-7
len: 13
CDR3aa: CSVLADTDGEQYF
CDR3nt: TGCAGCGTCTTAGCGGACACAGACGGCGAGCAGTACTTC

d_gene: TRBD1
abundance: few
v_gene: TRBV11-2
j_gene: TRBJ1-5
len: 15
CDR3aa: CASSTGTGRDRPQHF
CDR3nt: TGTGCCAGCAGCACCGGGACAGGGCGCGATCGGCCCCAGCATTTT

d_gene: TRBD1
abundance: -
v_gene: TRBV11-2
j_gene: TRBJ2-7
len: 14
CDR3aa: CASSPRTGPYEQYF
CDR3nt: TGTGCCAGCAGCCCTCGGACAGGACCCTACGAGCAGTACTTC

d_gene: TRBD1
abundance: once
v_gene: TRBV7-2
j_gene: TRBJ1-2
len: 14
CDR3aa: CASSQGAGFYGYTF
CDR3nt: TGTGCCAGCTCACAGGGGGCAGGGTTCTATGGCTACACCTTC

d_gene: -
abundance: -
v_gene: TRBV4-1
j_gene: TRBJ1-3
len: 14
CDR3aa: CASSEQSSGNTIYF
CDR3nt: TGCGCCAGCAGCGAACAGTCCTCTGGAAACACCATATATTTT

d_gene: -
abundance: -
v_gene: TRBV5-6
j_gene: TRBJ1-1
len: 14
CDR3aa: CASSPFARNTEAFF
CDR3nt: TGTGCCAGCAGCCCTTTTGCTCGGAACACTGAAGCTTTCTTT

d_gene: -
abundance: -
v_gene: TRBV5-8
j_gene: TRBJ1-4
len: 16
CDR3aa: CASPPLEGLIDEKLFF
CDR3nt: TGTGCCAGCCCCCCCCTCGAGGGGCTGATTGATGAAAAACTGTTTTTT

d_gene: -
abundance: -
v_gene: TRBV6-2/TRBV6-3
j_gene: TRBJ2-3
len: 13
CDR3aa: CASSYPTTDTQYF
CDR3nt: TGTGCCAGCAGTTACCCGACCACAGATACGCAGTATTTT

d_gene: -
abundance: -
v_gene: TRBV7-2
j_gene: TRBJ1-2
len: 14
CDR3aa: CASSSQLGSRGYTF
CDR3nt: TGTGCCAGCAGCTCCCAACTGGGCTCGCGGGGCTACACCTTC

d_gene: -
abundance: -
v_gene: TRBV6-2/TRBV6-3
j_gene: TRBJ1-1
len: 12
CDR3aa: CASSFDSPEAFF
CDR3nt: TGTGCCAGCAGTTTCGACAGCCCTGAGGCTTTCTTT

d_gene: -
abundance: once
v_gene: TRBV10-3
j_gene: TRBJ1-4
len: 14
CDR3aa: CAISESSGSEKLFF
CDR3nt: TGTGCCATCAGTGAGTCGAGCGGCAGTGAAAAACTGTTTTTT

d_gene: -
abundance: -
v_gene: TRBV30
j_gene: TRBJ2-5
len: 14
CDR3aa: CAWSVGRLQETQYF
CDR3nt: TGTGCCTGGAGTGTAGGGCGCCTCCAAGAGACCCAGTACTTC

d_gene: -
abundance: -
v_gene: TRBV7-2
j_gene: TRBJ2-7
len: 14
CDR3aa: CASSFGQLPYEQYF
CDR3nt: TGTGCCAGCAGCTTTGGTCAGTTACCATACGAGCAGTACTTC

d_gene: TRBD1
abundance: -
v_gene: TRBV6-2/TRBV6-3
j_gene: TRBJ2-4
len: 14
CDR3aa: CASSRGGVKNIQYF
CDR3nt: TGTGCCAGCAGCCGAGGGGGCGTCAAAAACATTCAGTACTTC

d_gene: -
abundance: -
v_gene: TRBV6-2/TRBV6-3
j_gene: TRBJ2-5
len: 13
CDR3aa: CASSYYGQETQYF
CDR3nt: TGTGCCAGCAGTTACTATGGCCAAGAGACCCAGTACTTC

d_gene: -
abundance: -
v_gene: TRBV5-5
j_gene: TRBJ2-1
len: 15
CDR3aa: CASSLAGSSYNEQFF
CDR3nt: TGTGCCAGCAGCTTGGCGGGAAGCTCCTACAATGAGCAGTTCTTC

d_gene: TRBD1
abundance: -
v_gene: TRBV2
j_gene: TRBJ2-2
len: 16
CDR3aa: CASTGNTGQGTGELFF
CDR3nt: TGTGCCAGCACCGGGAATACGGGACAGGGCACCGGGGAGCTGTTTTTT

d_gene: TRBD2
abundance: once
v_gene: TRBV2
j_gene: TRBJ2-3
len: 15
CDR3aa: CASSFGTSGADTQYF
CDR3nt: TGTGCCAGCAGTTTCGGGACTAGTGGCGCAGATACGCAGTATTTT

d_gene: TRBD1
abundance: -
v_gene: TRBV18
j_gene: TRBJ2-2
len: 15
CDR3aa: CASSRQGADTGELFF
CDR3nt: TGTGCCAGCTCACGACAGGGGGCCGACACCGGGGAGCTGTTTTTT

d_gene: -
abundance: -
v_gene: TRBV11-2
j_gene: TRBJ2-5
len: 14
CDR3aa: CASSQRDFQETQYF
CDR3nt: TGTGCCAGCAGCCAGAGGGACTTCCAAGAGACCCAGTACTTC

d_gene: -
abundance: -
v_gene: TRBV7-9
j_gene: TRBJ2-1
len: 12
CDR3aa: CASSRVLNEQFF
CDR3nt: TGTGCCAGCAGCCGGGTCCTCAATGAGCAGTTCTTC

d_gene: -
abundance: -
v_gene: TRBV6-5
j_gene: TRBJ2-1
len: 15
CDR3aa: CASSYSSSSYNEQFF
CDR3nt: TGTGCCAGCAGTTACTCGAGTAGCTCCTACAATGAGCAGTTCTTC

d_gene: TRBD1
abundance: -
v_gene: TRBV5-5
j_gene: TRBJ1-4
len: 16
CDR3aa: CASSLVRGETNEKLFF
CDR3nt: TGTGCCAGCAGCTTGGTCAGGGGGGAGACTAATGAAAAACTGTTTTTT

d_gene: -
abundance: -
v_gene: TRBV24-1
j_gene: TRBJ2-5
len: 15
CDR3aa: CATSDLEGILETQYF
CDR3nt: TGTGCCACCAGTGATTTAGAGGGCATATTAGAGACCCAGTACTTC

d_gene: TRBD1
abundance: few
v_gene: TRBV28
j_gene: TRBJ2-7
len: 15
CDR3aa: CASSPGWQGAYEQYF
CDR3nt: TGTGCCAGCAGTCCCGGGTGGCAGGGGGCCTACGAGCAGTACTTC

d_gene: TRBD2
abundance: -
v_gene: TRBV27
j_gene: TRBJ2-5
len: 14
CDR3aa: CASRVAGGRETQYF
CDR3nt: TGTGCCAGCAGGGTAGCGGGGGGACGGGAGACCCAGTACTTC

d_gene: TRBD1
abundance: -
v_gene: TRBV19
j_gene: TRBJ2-3
len: 13
CDR3aa: CASQQGDTDTQYF
CDR3nt: TGTGCCAGTCAACAGGGGGACACAGATACGCAGTATTTT

d_gene: TRBD2
abundance: -
v_gene: TRBV12-3/TRBV12-4
j_gene: TRBJ2-1
len: 13
CDR3aa: CASRPTGLALQFF
CDR3nt: TGTGCCAGCAGGCCTACGGGACTAGCGTTACAGTTCTTC

d_gene: -
abundance: -
v_gene: TRBV9
j_gene: TRBJ2-2
len: 16
CDR3aa: CASSGGGRLMTGELFF
CDR3nt: TGTGCCAGCAGCGGCGGGGGCAGGCTAATGACCGGGGAGCTGTTTTTT

d_gene: -
abundance: -
v_gene: TRBV30
j_gene: TRBJ1-1
len: 15
CDR3aa: CAWRTGGTSNTEAFF
CDR3nt: TGTGCCTGGAGGACGGGAGGGACCTCGAACACTGAAGCTTTCTTT

d_gene: TRBD1
abundance: -
v_gene: TRBV30
j_gene: TRBJ1-1
len: 14
CDR3aa: CAWSWGQGRTEAFF
CDR3nt: TGTGCCTGGAGTTGGGGACAGGGGAGGACTGAAGCTTTCTTT

d_gene: TRBD1
abundance: -
v_gene: TRBV6-2/TRBV6-3
j_gene: TRBJ2-3
len: 13
CDR3aa: CASSEGQPDTQYF
CDR3nt: TGTGCCAGCAGCGAGGGACAGCCAGATACGCAGTATTTT